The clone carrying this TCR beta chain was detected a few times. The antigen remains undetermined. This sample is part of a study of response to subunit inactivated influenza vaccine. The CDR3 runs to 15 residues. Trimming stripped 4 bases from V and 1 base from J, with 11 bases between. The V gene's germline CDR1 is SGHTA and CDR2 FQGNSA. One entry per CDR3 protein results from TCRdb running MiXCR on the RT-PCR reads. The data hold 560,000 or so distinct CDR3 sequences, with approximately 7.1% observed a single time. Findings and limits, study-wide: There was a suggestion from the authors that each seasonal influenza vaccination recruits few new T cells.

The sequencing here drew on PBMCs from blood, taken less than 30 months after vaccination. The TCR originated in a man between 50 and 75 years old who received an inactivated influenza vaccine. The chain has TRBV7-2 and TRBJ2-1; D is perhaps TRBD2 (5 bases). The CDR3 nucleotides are TGTGCCAGCAGCTCAGTAGCGCCGTCCTACAATGAGCAGTTCTTC. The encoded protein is CASSSVAPSYNEQFF.